This T cell receptor beta chain emerged from a study of blood T cell repertoires in COVID-19. Clones were sequenced by immunoSEQ multiplex PCR, and TCRdb holds only the in-frame ones, with some missing. The sample holds about 260,000 clones, roughly 88% seen once. The germline CDR1 and CDR2 sequences are SGHTA and FQGNSA. The CDR3 extends over 17 amino acids. The V gene lost 0 bases and the J gene lost 0 bases, with 9 bases spanning the gap. The rearrangement joins TRBV7-2 to TRBJ2-6; D might be TRBD2 (7 bases). The sequence was obtained from a woman aged 50 to 65 who had recovered from COVID-19. What was sequenced was PBMCs or T cells enriched from blood (not recorded which). CDR3 nucleotides: TGTGCCAGCAGCTTAGCGGGGGGGGCCTCTGGGGCCAACGTCCTGACTTTC. Protein product: CASSLAGGASGANVLTF.